The subject of this entry is one TCR beta chain. Its antigen is not identified. The assay was immunoSEQ multiplex PCR, and TCRdb's table has in-frame clones only and misses some. This table holds 2 million to 2.5 million clones, about 94% found once. There are 12 residues in the CDR3. Between the trimmed V and J ends, which lost 5 bases and 0 bases, there was a span of 4 bases. CDR1 is SGHTA and CDR2 is FQGNSA in the germline V gene. The sample belongs to a study of shared clonotypes between healthy human individuals. Study context: Each donor's CD4 naive and CD4 memory cells filled three plates apiece, CD8 naive two, and CD8 memory one. General study points: A handful of donors showed sharing of about 4.6% of naive CD4 clonotypes. Relative to memory subsets, naive subsets generally showed larger estimated richness.

Sample: naive CD4+ T cells sorted from blood. Subset: CD45RA+ positively selected. The V call is TRBV7-2, the J call TRBJ1-2, with unresolved D. The sequence derives from a man aged 18-30 years in good health. CDR3 region: CASSTSNYGYTF. For the CDR3, the DNA is TGTGCCAGCAGCACCTCTAACTATGGCTACACCTTC.